The 14 T cell receptor beta chains reported below all come from one sample, sequenced in a study of control samples from healthy donors and cancer patients. The protocol was immunoSEQ multiplex PCR, while the TCRdb copy is restricted to in-frame clones and leaves out a portion. This table holds 35,000 to 50,000 clones, 90% to 95% found once. Sequencing used blood. These receptors were taken from a man aged 60 to 69 in good health.

The chain is built from TRBV11-1 and TRBJ2-1; 9 bases map to TRBD1. CDR1 is SGHAT, CDR2 FQDESV, per germline (reference sequence). J lost 4 bases, V lost 5 bases, and 6 bases had no gene match. The CDR3 sequence is 15 residues long. CDR3 loop: CASSHGQGRYNEQFF. The CDR3 DNA is TGTGCCAGCAGCCACGGACAGGGGAGGTACAATGAGCAGTTCTTC.

This clone appeared a single time. The V gene is TRBV4-1, the J gene TRBJ2-7, with 10 bases that match TRBD1. The V gene's germline CDR1 is MGHRA and CDR2 YSYEKL. Unmatched junction bases numbered 10, after V lost 7 bases and J lost 4 bases. The CDR3 is 15 residues long. The CDR3 here is CASNVKTGGFYEQYF. CDR3 bases: TGCGCCAGCAACGTCAAGACAGGGGGCTTTTACGAGCAGTACTTC.

This chain uses TRBV18 with TRBJ1-5; D unclear. Trimming stripped 3 bases from V and 3 bases from J, with 6 bases between. The germline V gene encodes CDR1 KGHSH and CDR2 LQKENI. The CDR3 runs 13 residues. The CDR3 region is CASSPSNNQPQHF. CDR3 in DNA: TGTGCCAGCTCACCCTCGAACAATCAGCCCCAGCATTTT.

The genes are TRBV4-2 and TRBJ1-2, with D maybe TRBD1 (5 bases). The germline V and J ends were trimmed by 0 bases and 6 bases, with 11 bases remaining between them. CDR3 length: 14 residues. The V gene's germline CDR1 is LGHNA and CDR2 YNFKEQ. CDR3: CASSQDEGRDGYTF. CDR3 coding DNA: TGTGCCAGCAGCCAAGATGAGGGGAGAGATGGCTACACCTTC.

The rearrangement joins TRBV28 to TRBJ2-7; D not certain. This CDR3 has 12 residues. V was trimmed by 2 bases and J by 3 bases, leaving 5 bases between them. Germline V CDR1 and CDR2: MDHEN, SYDVKM. CDR3: CASSLEGYEQYF. CDR3 DNA: TGTGCCAGCAGTTTAGAAGGCTACGAGCAGTACTTC. The full variable domain, completed using reference TRBV28 and TRBJ2-7, is DVKVTQSSRYLVKRTGEKVFLECVQDMDHENMFWYRQDPGLGLRLIYFSYDVKMKEKGDIPEGYSVSREKKERFSLILESASTNQTSMYLCASSLEGYEQYFGPGTRLTVT.

This rearrangement joins TRBV5-4 to TRBJ2-5, with TRBD2 matching 8 bases. Germline assignment: CDR1 SGHNT and CDR2 YYREEE (reference sequence). The CDR3 length is 14 residues. V trimming: 2 bases; J trimming: 4 bases; junction bases outside the gene matches: 4. CDR3 loop: CASSLAGVAETQYF. The CDR3 region has the DNA TGTGCCAGCAGCTTAGCGGGGGTGGCAGAGACCCAGTACTTC.

In DNA form, the CDR3 reads TGCGCCAGCAGTACTAGCGGGCCTAAGACCCAGTACTTC. Translating gives CASSTSGPKTQYF. J is TRBJ2-5 and V is TRBV10-2, with 9 bases that match TRBD2. V trimming: 5 bases; J trimming: 6 bases; junction bases outside the gene matches: 4. Germline V gene data show CDR1 as WSHSY and CDR2 as SAAADI. This CDR3 spans 13 amino acids.

The V and J genes are TRBV7-9 and TRBJ2-2; TRBD2 agrees at 11 bases. Germline CDR1 SEHNR, CDR2 FQNEAQ (reference sequence). CDR3 length equals 15 residues. Trimming took 6 bases from V and 4 from J; bases not matched to a gene: 4. The CDR3 here is CASRSGTSGTGELFF. DNA for the CDR3: TGTGCCAGCAGATCCGGGACTAGCGGCACCGGGGAGCTGTTTTTT.

J is TRBJ1-2 and V is TRBV25-1; D is undetermined. Trimming removed 4 bases at V and 5 bases at J, with 8 bases between. This CDR3 is built from 12 residues. Per the germline V gene, CDR1 is MGHDK and CDR2 is SYGVNS. The CDR3 nucleotides are TGTGCCAGCAGTGCAACAGAATATGGCTACACCTTC. Protein sequence: CASSATEYGYTF.

The chain has TRBV2 and TRBJ1-5, with D perhaps matching TRBD1 (5 bases). V lost 6 bases, J lost 5 bases, and 17 bases lay in between. The V gene's germline CDR1 is SNHLY and CDR2 FYNNEI. The CDR3 spans 15 residues. The CDR3 DNA is TGTGCCAGCAGAGCCCTCGGGACGGGCGATCAGCCCCAGCATTTT. Protein sequence: CASRALGTGDQPQHF.

The DNA for the CDR3 is TGTGCCAGCAGCTTGGGACTAGCGGCCTACAATGAGCAGTTCTTC. It translates to CASSLGLAAYNEQFF. V gene TRBV5-6 combines with J gene TRBJ2-1; 9 bases agree with TRBD2. The CDR3 totals 15 residues. The junction had 0 bases not matched to a gene; V was cut back by 0 bases and J by 2 bases. CDR1 and CDR2 (germline): SGHDT, YYEEEE.

The gene calls are TRBV6-5 and TRBJ1-5, with D maybe TRBD1 (5 bases). The CDR3 length is 14 residues. Looked up from germline, CDR1 is MNHEY and CDR2 is SVGAGI. Trimming cost V 6 bases and J 7 bases, with 16 bases left between them. CDR3 in DNA: TGTGCCAGCAGGGGTGGCAGGGCAAGACAGCCCCAGCATTTT. This codes for CASRGGRARQPQHF.

Only one count was recorded for this clone. The CDR3 DNA is TGTGCCAGCAGCGTCATTGGGCAGGGCACAGATACGCAGTATTTT. It encodes CASSVIGQGTDTQYF. The chain links TRBV9 to TRBJ2-3; D is ambiguous. The germline V gene has CDR1 SGDLS and CDR2 YYNGEE. Trimming pared 2 bases from V and 1 base from J, leaving 11 bases between. CDR3 size: 15 residues.

This clone has just one count. The genes are TRBV7-9 and TRBJ1-2; weak D call: TRBD1 (5 bases). CDR1 is SEHNR and CDR2 is FQNEAQ in the germline V gene (reference sequence). This CDR3 is 14 amino acids long. V was pared by 5 bases and J by 1 base, with 11 bases between. CDR3 sequence: CASSQTDSNYGYTF. CDR3 coding DNA: TGTGCCAGCAGCCAGACAGACAGTAACTATGGCTACACCTTC.